The entry that follows covers one T cell receptor (beta chain) sequence. Its antigen is undetermined. The data stem from a study of blood T cells in healthy people across ages. A second roughly 6 to 11 cycle PCR used barcoded and J-beta primers. TCRdb called the 5' RACE reads again in MiXCR, with one record for every CDR3 protein. The table lists some 1,500,000 distinct CDR3 sequences, approximately 42% of them singletons. CDR3 length: 14 residues. Germline CDR1 reads KGHSH; CDR2 reads LQKENI. Findings and limits, study-wide: The recorded TCR beta diversity per million T cells decreased in a roughly linear manner with age. There was a strong correlation between TCR beta diversity and naive T cell percentage.

This chain connects TRBV18 to TRBJ2-5; D call uncertain. The J call is uncertain, as TRBJ2-7 better fits the DNA end. The TCR sequence derives from a young woman in good health. Sequenced: blood. The CDR3 DNA reads as TGTGCCAGCTCACCACCGGAAGGGTACTACGAGCAGTACTTC. Protein: CASSPPEGYYEQYF.